Below, 13 T cell receptor beta chains from the same sample are listed, as sequenced in a study of radiotherapy plus CTLA-4 blockade in lung cancer (dated by TCRdb to the late 2010s). The library was built by means of the immunoSEQ multiplex PCR assay. Held by TCRdb, this immuneACCESS table contains in-frame sequences only and omits some clones. Under half of the omission traces to an unresolved V gene where checked; the cause of the rest is unknown. This sample gives fewer than 55,000 clones in total; roughly 81% of them show up just once. The top ten hold 25% to 35% of the sample. Sequenced material: peripheral blood, taken from a patient treated with radiotherapy plus ipilimumab. The source of these receptors is a human donor with non-small cell lung cancer whose response to radiotherapy plus ipilimumab could not be evaluated.

This chain connects TRBV15 to TRBJ1-1, with a tentative D call TRBD1 (5 bases). The V end was cut by 3 bases, the J end by 2 bases, with 10 bases between. The V gene's germline CDR1 is LNHNV and CDR2 YYDKDF (reference sequence). The CDR3 is 14 amino acids. CDR3 nucleotides: TGTGCCACCAGCAGGGGCAGGGAAAACACTGAAGCTTTCTTT. It codes for CATSRGRENTEAFF.

The rearrangement joins TRBV5-1 to TRBJ2-7; a weak D match, TRBD1 (5 bases). Germline values: CDR1 SGHRS, CDR2 YFSETQ. The CDR3 extends over 15 amino acids. V lost 0 bases, J lost 0 bases, and 10 bases lay in between. CDR3 DNA: TGCGCCAGCAGCTTGGCCTTGGGGCACTCCTACGAGCAGTACTTC. It codes for CASSLALGHSYEQYF.

The CDR3 reads CASSFLRVEGETQYF. Here the CDR3 DNA reads TGTGCCAGCAGCTTCCTCAGGGTGGAGGGGGAGACCCAGTACTTC. The chain joins TRBV5-8 to TRBJ2-5, with D possibly TRBD2 on 6 matching bases. The germline CDR1 and CDR2 sequences are SGHTS and YDEGEE. CDR3 length: 15 residues. Trimming left V 2 bases short and J 5 bases short, with 16 bases between.

V is TRBV7-3 and J is TRBJ1-1; no reliable D call. Germline CDR1 is SGHTA and CDR2 is FQGTGA. V was pared by 5 bases and J by 2 bases, with 9 bases between. The CDR3 is made up of 13 amino acids. The CDR3 region has the DNA TGTGCCAGCAGCCCACAGATAAACACTGAAGCTTTCTTT. Its translation: CASSPQINTEAFF.

The J gene is TRBJ1-5, the V gene TRBV27; no clear D gene. Per germline, CDR1 MNHEY and CDR2 SMNVEV (reference sequence). V lost 1 base, J lost 6 bases, and 7 bases lay in between. The CDR3 has 13 amino acids. The CDR3, as DNA: TGTGCCAGCAGTTTATATACCGGTCAGCCCCAGCATTTT. Translated: CASSLYTGQPQHF.

This clone was counted a few times. The conserved phenylalanine or tryptophan is not found at the CDR3 terminus, so this likely reflects a read error. This chain joins TRBV9 and TRBJ1-1, with D possibly TRBD1 on 6 matching bases. CDR1 and CDR2 (germline): SGDLS, YYNGEE. V shed 4 bases and J shed 1 base, with 17 bases lying between them. CDR3 length equals 16 residues. The CDR3 DNA is TGTGCCAGCAGCACCTCAAGGGTCAGGGGGAACACTGAAGCTTTCTCT. It yields the protein CASSTSRVRGNTEAFS.

The chain has TRBV18 and TRBJ2-1, with 7 bases fitting TRBD1. From germline, CDR1 is KGHSH and CDR2 LQKENI. The CDR3 totals 16 residues. V dropped 0 bases and J dropped 5; count of bases not matched to a gene: 7. The CDR3 loop is CASSPPWTGSHNEQFF. As DNA, the CDR3 is TGTGCCAGCTCACCACCATGGACAGGTTCCCACAATGAGCAGTTCTTC.

The genes are TRBV19 and TRBJ2-7; weak D call: TRBD1 (5 bases). The CDR3 runs to 14 residues. The V end was cut by 3 bases, the J end by 2 bases, with 11 bases between. The germline V gene encodes CDR1 LNHDA and CDR2 SQIVND (reference sequence). The CDR3 DNA reads TGTGCCAGTAGTATTGGGCAGGGCACCTACGAGCAGTACTTC. It is translated as CASSIGQGTYEQYF.

DNA of the CDR3: TGTGCCTGGACTCTTGGGCCCCCTGAAGCTTTCTTT. It encodes CAWTLGPPEAFF. This chain joins TRBV30 and TRBJ1-1; no definite D call. Germline CDR1 is GTSNPN and CDR2 is SVGIG (reference sequence). V shed 4 bases and J shed 6 bases, with 12 bases lying between them. The CDR3 extends over 12 amino acids.

The chain joins TRBV28 to TRBJ2-5; D gene uncertain. Germline V gene sequence: CDR1 MDHEN, CDR2 SYDVKM. The CDR3 contains 12 residues. With 8 bases removed from V and 3 bases from J, the gap between germline ends came to 10 bases. The CDR3 sequence is CASVAAKETQYF. CDR3 bases: TGTGCCAGCGTGGCGGCTAAAGAGACCCAGTACTTC.

The chain is built from TRBV6-6 and TRBJ2-7; 10 nucleotides align to TRBD2. The CDR3 loop spans 14 amino acids. V lost 6 bases and J lost 7; bases outside the gene matches: 9. Per germline, CDR1 MNHNY and CDR2 SVGAGI (reference sequence). CDR3 nucleotide sequence: TGTGCCAGCAGGCCAGCGGGAGGGCCCGTTGAGCAGTACTTC. Protein: CASRPAGGPVEQYF.

This chain connects TRBV6-5 to TRBJ2-1; 9 nucleotides line up with TRBD2. The junction had 10 bases not matched to a gene; V was cut back by 7 bases and J by 9 bases. Germline V CDR1 and CDR2: MNHEY, SVGAGI. The CDR3 is made up of 14 amino acids. CDR3 amino acids: CASKRREGGGEQFF. The CDR3 DNA sequence: TGTGCCAGCAAGAGGCGGGAGGGCGGCGGTGAGCAGTTCTTC.

The chain is built from TRBV7-3 and TRBJ2-1, with TRBD2 matching 8 bases. The J segment lost 3 bases and the V segment lost 5 bases, leaving 6 bases of the junction unmatched. This CDR3 region has 15 residues. Germline V gene data show CDR1 as SGHTA and CDR2 as FQGTGA. Here the CDR3 reads CASSPTSGLYNEQFF. CDR3 in DNA: TGTGCCAGCAGCCCCACTAGCGGCCTCTACAATGAGCAGTTCTTC.